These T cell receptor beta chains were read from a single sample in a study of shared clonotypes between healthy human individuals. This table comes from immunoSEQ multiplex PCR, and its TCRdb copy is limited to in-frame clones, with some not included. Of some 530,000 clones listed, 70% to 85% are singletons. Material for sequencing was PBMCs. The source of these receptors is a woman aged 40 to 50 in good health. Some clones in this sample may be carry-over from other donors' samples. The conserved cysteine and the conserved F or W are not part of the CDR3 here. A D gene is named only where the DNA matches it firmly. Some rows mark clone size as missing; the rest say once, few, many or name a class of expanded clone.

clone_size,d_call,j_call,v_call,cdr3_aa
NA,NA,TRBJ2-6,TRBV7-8,ASLPTDTISGANVLT
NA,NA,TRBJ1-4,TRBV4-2,ASSRVPSSNEKLF
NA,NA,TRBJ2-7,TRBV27,ASSFSGVSSYEQY
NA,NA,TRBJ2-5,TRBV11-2,ASSAGTQQTQY
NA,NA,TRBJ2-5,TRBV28,ASSLGSVSGETQY
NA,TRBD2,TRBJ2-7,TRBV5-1,ASSLAGGESYEQY
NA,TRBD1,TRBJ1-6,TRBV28,ASTPAQGNSPLH
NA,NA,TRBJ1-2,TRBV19,ASSEIDRREGYT
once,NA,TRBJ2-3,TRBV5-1,ASSLEGLSSTDTQY
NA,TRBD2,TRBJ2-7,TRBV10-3,AISDKGTSGSYEQY
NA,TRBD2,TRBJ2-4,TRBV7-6,ASSLVGGKPY
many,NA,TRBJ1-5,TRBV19,ASTSGTTSNQPQH
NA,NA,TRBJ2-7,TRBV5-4,ASSWAGNQGDEQY
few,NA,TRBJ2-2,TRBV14,ASSQDFGGGELF
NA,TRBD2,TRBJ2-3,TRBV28,ASIAGVGTDTQY
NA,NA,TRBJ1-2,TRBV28,ASSFSRGWHGYT
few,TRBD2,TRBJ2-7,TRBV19,ASRGAGRAHEQY
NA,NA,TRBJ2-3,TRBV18,ASSPPTRDSQY
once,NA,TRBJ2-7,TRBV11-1,ASSLKRVYEQY
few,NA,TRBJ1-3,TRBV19,ASRWTTGYSGNTIY
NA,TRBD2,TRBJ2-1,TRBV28,ASSPRTSGPYNEQF
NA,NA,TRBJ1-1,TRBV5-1,ASSLDGPEMNTEAF
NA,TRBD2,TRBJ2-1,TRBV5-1,ASRPGTTLYNEQF
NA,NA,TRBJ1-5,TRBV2,ASSEQVGEAQH
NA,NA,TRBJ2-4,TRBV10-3,AISESSGWGAKNIQY
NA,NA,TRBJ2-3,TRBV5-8,ASSLGTSPISTDTQY
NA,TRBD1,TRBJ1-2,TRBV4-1,ASSQPTGANYGYT
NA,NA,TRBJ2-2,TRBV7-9,ASSFTSSPGELF
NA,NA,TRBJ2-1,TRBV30,ARRDLLNEQF
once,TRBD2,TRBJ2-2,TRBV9,ASSVGLAGGGTGELF